This T cell receptor beta chain stems from a study of shared clonotypes between healthy human individuals. In the study overall: Per-donor plates numbered three CD4 naive, three CD4 memory, two CD8 naive and one CD8 memory.

CD4+ cells were split into CD45RA+ naive and CD45RA-negative memory subsets. The method was immunoSEQ multiplex PCR; TCRdb's version includes in-frame clones alone and lacks a portion of them. This table has more than 2,000,000 clones, over 85% appearing once. This clonotype was sampled from a man younger than 30 in good health. Some clones in this sample may be carry-over from other donors' samples. The sequencing input was naive CD4+ T cells from PBMCs. Subset noted: CD45RA+ positively selected.

In nucleotides, the CDR3 is TGCGCCAGCAGCCAAGAAGGGGGGACAGGAGCATGGGGCTACACCTTC. It yields the protein CASSQEGGTGAWGYTF. The chain couples TRBV4-1 to TRBJ1-2; 8 bases map to TRBD1. Per the germline V gene, CDR1 is MGHRA and CDR2 is YSYEKL. The CDR3 has 16 amino acids. V dropped 0 bases and J dropped 8; count of bases not matched to a gene: 11.